This TCR beta chain was sequenced in a study of identical twins. Study observations and caveats: Reduced insertions were recorded for abundant cord blood beta clonotypes, with no such pattern in memory repertoires. For out-of-frame alpha sequences shared by twins, low generation probability was in excess.

Template switching created a universal primer site, and the cDNA included unique molecular identifiers. MiXCR, applied by TCRdb to the 5' RACE reads, yields one record per CDR3 protein. The table shows some 560,000 distinct CDR3 sequences, with roughly 9.9% occurring only once. The germline V gene encodes CDR1 LGHNA and CDR2 YSLEER. Unmatched junction bases numbered 4, after V lost 1 base and J lost 6 bases. CDR3 length: 16 amino acids. This clonotype came up many times. As yet, its antigen is unknown. The same data also contributed to another study, on yellow fever vaccine responses in identical twins.

This sequence was found in a young woman in good health. The chain employs TRBV4-3 and TRBJ2-7, with TRBD2 identical over 15 bases. Sequences were obtained from PBMCs. The CDR3 coding sequence is TGCGCCAGCAGCCAAGGGACTAGCGGGAGGGCCCTCGAGCAGTACTTC. Its translation is CASSQGTSGRALEQYF.